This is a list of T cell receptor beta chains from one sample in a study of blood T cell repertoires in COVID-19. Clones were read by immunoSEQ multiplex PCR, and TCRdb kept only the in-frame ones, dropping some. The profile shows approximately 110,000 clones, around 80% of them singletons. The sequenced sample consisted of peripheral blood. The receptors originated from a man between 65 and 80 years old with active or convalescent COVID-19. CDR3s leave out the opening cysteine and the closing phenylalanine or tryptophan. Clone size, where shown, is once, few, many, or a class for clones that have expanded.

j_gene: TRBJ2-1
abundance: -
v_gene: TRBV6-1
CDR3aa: ASSEFGGTIYNEQF

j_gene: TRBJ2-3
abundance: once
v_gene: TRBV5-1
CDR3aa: ASSLSGTSTDTQY

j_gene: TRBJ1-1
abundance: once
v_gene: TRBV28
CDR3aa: ASSLQGKWTEAF

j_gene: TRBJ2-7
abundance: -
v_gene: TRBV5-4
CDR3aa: ASSLQGGSYEQY

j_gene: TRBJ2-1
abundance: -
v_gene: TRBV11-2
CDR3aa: ASSFLGGYSYNEQF

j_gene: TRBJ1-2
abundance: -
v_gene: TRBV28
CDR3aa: ASTGQDGRDGYT

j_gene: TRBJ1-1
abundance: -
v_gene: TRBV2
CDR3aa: ASQGDTEAF

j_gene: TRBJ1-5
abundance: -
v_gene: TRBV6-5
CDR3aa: ASSLTGDSNQPQH

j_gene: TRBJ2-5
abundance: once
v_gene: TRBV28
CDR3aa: ASSSPGTSAQETQY

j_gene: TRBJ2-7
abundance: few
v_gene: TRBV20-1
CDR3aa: SARDFPRSY

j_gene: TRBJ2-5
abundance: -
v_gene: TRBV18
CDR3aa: ASSPLLAGRETQY

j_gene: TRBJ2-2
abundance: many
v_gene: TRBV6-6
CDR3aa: ASRTTGNTGELF

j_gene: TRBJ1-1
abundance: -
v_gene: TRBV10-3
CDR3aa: AIRQTGMGTEAF

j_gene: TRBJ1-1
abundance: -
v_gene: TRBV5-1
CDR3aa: ASSLVPGTGTEAF

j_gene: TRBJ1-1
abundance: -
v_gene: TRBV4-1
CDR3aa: ASSQDGAMNTEAF

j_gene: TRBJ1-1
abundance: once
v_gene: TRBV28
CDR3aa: ASVLDRYTEAF

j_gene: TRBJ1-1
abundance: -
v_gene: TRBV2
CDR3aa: ASSSQGANEAF

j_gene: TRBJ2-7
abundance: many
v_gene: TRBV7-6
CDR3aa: ASSLKPGHGDEQY

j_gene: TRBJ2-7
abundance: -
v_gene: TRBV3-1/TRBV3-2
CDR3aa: ASSQVGGYEQY

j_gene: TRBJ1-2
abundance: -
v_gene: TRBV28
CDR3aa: ASTQVNYGYT

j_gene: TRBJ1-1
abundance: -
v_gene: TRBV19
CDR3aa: ASSAGTEAEAF

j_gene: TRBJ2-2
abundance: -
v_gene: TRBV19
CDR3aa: ASNVQAWTGELF

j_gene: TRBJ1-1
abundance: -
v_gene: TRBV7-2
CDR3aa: ASSLDSVRTEAF

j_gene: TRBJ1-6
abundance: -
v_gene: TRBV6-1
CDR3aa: ASSDSGQGLSYSPLH

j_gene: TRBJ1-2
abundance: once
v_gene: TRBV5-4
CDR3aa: ASSTGQGDHYGYT

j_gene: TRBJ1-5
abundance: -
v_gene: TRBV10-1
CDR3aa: ASNYDRSNQPQH

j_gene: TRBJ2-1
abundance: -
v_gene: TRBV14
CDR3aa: ASSQGGYSEQF

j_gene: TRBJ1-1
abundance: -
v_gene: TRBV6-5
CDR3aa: ASSYSGGTEAF

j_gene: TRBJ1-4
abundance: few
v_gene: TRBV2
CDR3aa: ASSPRGPTNEKLF

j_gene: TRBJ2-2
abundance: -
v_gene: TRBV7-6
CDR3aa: ASSSEDTGELF

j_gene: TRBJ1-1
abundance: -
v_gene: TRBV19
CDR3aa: ASSVKQGMNTEAF

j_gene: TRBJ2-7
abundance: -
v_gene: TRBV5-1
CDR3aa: ASRASATYEQY

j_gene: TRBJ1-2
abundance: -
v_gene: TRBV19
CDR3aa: ASSPYGGGNDGYT

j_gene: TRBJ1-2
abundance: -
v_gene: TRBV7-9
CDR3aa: ASTLGAGRDGYT

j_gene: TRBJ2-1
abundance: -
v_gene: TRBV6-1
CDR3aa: ASSEYPSSGGYNEQF

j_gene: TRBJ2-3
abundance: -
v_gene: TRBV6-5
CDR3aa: ASSYRDRDTQY

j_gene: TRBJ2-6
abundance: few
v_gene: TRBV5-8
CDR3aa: ASSGRERDPWGGANVLT

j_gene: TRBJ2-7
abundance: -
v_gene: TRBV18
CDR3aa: ASSPRDFSYEQY

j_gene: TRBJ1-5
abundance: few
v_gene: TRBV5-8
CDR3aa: ASSLQVDQPQH

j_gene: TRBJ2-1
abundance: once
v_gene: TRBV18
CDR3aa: ASSPGLYQYNEQF

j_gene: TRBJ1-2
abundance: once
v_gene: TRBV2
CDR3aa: ASTGTAMNGYT

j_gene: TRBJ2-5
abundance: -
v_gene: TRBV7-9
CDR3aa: ASSLGIPAMEETQY

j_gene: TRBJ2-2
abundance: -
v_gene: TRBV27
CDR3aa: ASSSSGRVTGELF

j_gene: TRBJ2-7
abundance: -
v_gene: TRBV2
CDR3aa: ASSGRTDLSYEQY

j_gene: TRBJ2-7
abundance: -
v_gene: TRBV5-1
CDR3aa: ASRFLAGSYEQY

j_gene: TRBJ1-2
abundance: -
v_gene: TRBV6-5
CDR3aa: ASIAGTWYGYT

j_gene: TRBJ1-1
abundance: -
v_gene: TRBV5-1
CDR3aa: ASGLQGHTEAF

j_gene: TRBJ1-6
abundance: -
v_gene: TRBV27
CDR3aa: ASSQRGWNSPLH

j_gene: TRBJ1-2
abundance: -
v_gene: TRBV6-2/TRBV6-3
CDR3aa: ASIPGQRYYGYT

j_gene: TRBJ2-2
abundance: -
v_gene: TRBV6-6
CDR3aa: ASSTSGRAGELF